The 30 T cell receptor beta chains in this list originate from one sample, sequenced in a study of T cells in Graves' hyperthyroidism and ophthalmopathy. Amplification yielded TCR beta CDR3 regions, with RNA transcripts as the source. First-round RT-PCR of the TCR CDR3 relied on the HTBI primer set. A single record per CDR3 protein comes from TCRdb applying MiXCR to the multiplex PCR reads. The table records some 300,000 distinct CDR3 sequences, roughly 15% of them present only once. The sample was blood. The receptors derive from a woman aged 40 to 50 with Graves' hyperthyroidism.

This clonotype was detected many times. This sequence joins TRBV19 and TRBJ2-3; 10 bases agree with TRBD2. V trimming: 10 bases; J trimming: 2 bases; junction bases outside the gene matches: 6. This CDR3 contains 14 residues. Germline lookup yields CDR1 LNHDA and CDR2 SQIVND (reference sequence). In nucleotides, the CDR3 is TGTGCCACCTCTAGCGGGAGCTCCACAGATACGCAGTATTTT. Amino acid sequence: CATSSGSSTDTQYF.

This clonotype was counted at least ten times. The rearrangement uses TRBV12-5 and TRBJ2-7; 10 positions agree with TRBD1. The CDR3 is 18 amino acids. Germline V gene data show CDR1 as LGHNT and CDR2 as FRNRAP. Trimming at V came to 6 bases and at J to 5 bases, leaving 19 bases not matched to a gene. The CDR3 sequence is CASGRSKSGTGETDEQYF. The CDR3 DNA reads as TGTGCTAGTGGACGTTCCAAATCCGGGACAGGGGAGACAGACGAGCAGTACTTC.

This clonotype was observed at least ten times. V gene TRBV20-1 combines with J gene TRBJ1-4; D unresolved. The V end was cut by 0 bases, the J end by 8 bases, with 16 bases between. Germline V gene data show CDR1 as DFQATT and CDR2 as SNEGSKA (reference sequence). This CDR3 has 15 residues. The CDR3 is CSARDWGKGGEKLFF. The CDR3 DNA reads as TGCAGTGCTAGAGATTGGGGAAAGGGTGGAGAAAAACTGTTTTTT.

The chain links TRBV20-1 to TRBJ2-2, with D unclear. Germline V gene lookup returns CDR1 DFQATT and CDR2 SNEGSKA (reference sequence). Trimming shortened V by 4 bases and J by 0 bases, and 12 bases separated the two germline ends. CDR3 length equals 15 residues. CDR3 bases: TGCAGTGCTAAGCGATCCTCCCCGAACACCGGGGAGCTGTTTTTT. It yields the protein CSAKRSSPNTGELFF.

In this sample, this clonotype turned up many times. V and J are TRBV11-2 and TRBJ2-3, with a possible D match to TRBD1 (5 bases). This CDR3 contains 14 residues. Looked up from germline, CDR1 is SGHAT and CDR2 is FQNNGV. V dropped 6 bases and J dropped 6 bases, with 16 bases sitting between them. The CDR3 coding sequence is TGTGCCAGCAGATCACAGGAACGAAGGGATACGCAGTATTTT. The encoded protein is CASRSQERRDTQYF.

Ten or more counts support this clonotype. CDR3 region: CASSFGTAAETQYF. CDR3 DNA sequence: TGTGCCAGCAGTTTTGGGACAGCAGCGGAGACCCAGTACTTC. The rearrangement joins TRBV27 to TRBJ2-5, with 7 nucleotides matching TRBD1. V lost 3 bases and J lost 5; bases outside the gene matches: 6. Germline V gives CDR1 MNHEY, CDR2 SMNVEV (reference sequence). The CDR3 is made up of 14 amino acids.

This clonotype came up a few times. The chain employs TRBV6-1 and TRBJ1-2; 7 nucleotides line up with TRBD1. The CDR3 contains 14 residues. Unmatched junction bases numbered 5, after V lost 5 bases and J lost 2 bases. CDR1 and CDR2 (germline): MNHNS, SASEGT. The CDR3 DNA reads TGTGCCAGCAGTAACCCACAGGGGAACTATGGCTACACCTTC. Translating it yields CASSNPQGNYGYTF.

This clonotype was picked up many times. The chain has TRBV2 and TRBJ2-2, with 7 bases matching TRBD1. J was trimmed by 6 bases and V by 1 base; bases with no gene match: 2. This CDR3 has 14 amino acids. Looked up from germline, CDR1 is SNHLY and CDR2 is FYNNEI. As DNA, the CDR3 is TGTGCCAGCAGTGAAGAACAGGGGTCCGGGGAGCTGTTTTTT. Translated: CASSEEQGSGELFF.

This clonotype was seen a handful of times. The chain is built from TRBV16 and TRBJ1-4; D is undetermined. Germline V gene data show CDR1 as KGHSY and CDR2 as FQNENV. This CDR3 region has 15 residues. V was pared by 1 base and J by 7 bases, with 13 bases between. The CDR3 protein is CASSQFVTPREKLFF. In DNA form, the CDR3 reads TGTGCCAGCAGCCAATTTGTGACCCCTCGTGAAAAACTGTTTTTT.

This clonotype showed up just a few times. The V call is TRBV9, the J call TRBJ2-7; D is uncertain. V lost 0 bases to trimming and J lost 0 bases, with 7 bases between them. The CDR3 is made up of 14 amino acids. Germline values: CDR1 SGDLS, CDR2 YYNGEE. DNA for the CDR3: TGTGCCAGCAGCGTAGCGCTCCACTCCTACGAGCAGTACTTC. Amino acids: CASSVALHSYEQYF.

The chain joins TRBV6-1 to TRBJ2-3; the D is unclear. The CDR3 runs to 14 residues. Germline values: CDR1 MNHNS, CDR2 SASEGT. Between the trimmed V and J ends, which lost 4 bases and 3 bases, there was a span of 11 bases. The CDR3 DNA reads TGTGCCAGCAGTGGGGCCCTAGGGACAGATACGCAGTATTTT. As protein: CASSGALGTDTQYF.

In this sample, this clonotype turned up many times. The gene calls are TRBV7-2 and TRBJ1-6, with a possible D match to TRBD1 (6 bases). The CDR3 covers 15 residues. CDR1 SGHTA and CDR2 FQGNSA come from the germline V gene. V was shortened by 4 bases and J by 8 bases, with 15 bases between the two germline ends. The CDR3 region is CASSSLDSTYSPLHF. In nucleotides, the CDR3 is TGTGCCAGCAGCTCCCTGGACAGCACCTATTCACCCCTCCACTTT.

This clonotype was found many times. V usage is TRBV28 and J usage is TRBJ1-6; no clear D. This CDR3 comprises 12 residues. The V gene lost 6 bases and the J gene lost 10 bases, with 10 bases spanning the gap. The germline gives CDR1 MDHEN, CDR2 SYDVKM. CDR3 protein: CASRLTKSPLHF. The CDR3 DNA reads as TGTGCCAGCAGGCTAACTAAGTCACCCCTCCACTTT.

This clonotype has a count of ten or more. The V and J genes are TRBV12-3 or TRBV12-4 and TRBJ2-7; 9 bases agree with TRBD1. With 2 bases clipped from V and 3 bases from J, the junction kept 8 bases outside the gene matches. The CDR3 is 16 residues long. CDR3: CASSLIQGTGNYEQYF. The CDR3 DNA is TGTGCCAGCAGTTTAATTCAGGGGACAGGGAACTACGAGCAGTACTTC.

This clonotype was seen repeatedly, ten times or more. The chain couples TRBV7-4 to TRBJ1-5; 9 bases line up with TRBD1. This CDR3 is 17 amino acids long. Per germline, CDR1 SGHVT and CDR2 SQSDAQ. J was trimmed by 4 bases and V by 3 bases; bases with no gene match: 10. The CDR3 here is CASSFGTGKGNNQPQHF. In nucleotides, the CDR3 is TGTGCCAGCAGCTTCGGGACAGGGAAGGGGAATAATCAGCCCCAGCATTTT.

This clonotype was detected many times. The chain combines TRBV11-2 with TRBJ1-2; D not certain. The V gene's germline CDR1 is SGHAT and CDR2 FQNNGV. Trimming removed 2 bases at V and 4 bases at J, with 11 bases between. The CDR3 loop spans 14 amino acids. The CDR3 bases are TGTGCCAGCAGCTTAAATCCGGCCAGCTATGGCTACACCTTC. Residues: CASSLNPASYGYTF.

The rearrangement links TRBV19 to TRBJ2-2; TRBD1 matches at 10 bases. Looked up from germline, CDR1 is LNHDA and CDR2 is SQIVND (reference sequence). Unmatched junction bases numbered 7, after V lost 7 bases and J lost 5 bases. The CDR3 totals 15 residues. For the CDR3, the DNA is TGTGCCAGTACGAGGACAGGGGGTTATACCGGGGAGCTGTTTTTT. Encoded protein: CASTRTGGYTGELFF.

In its sample, this clonotype was seen many times. The V gene is TRBV6-1, the J gene TRBJ1-5; the D is unclear. Germline lookup yields CDR1 MNHNS and CDR2 SASEGT. This CDR3 is built from 15 residues. Trimming took off 1 base at V and 2 bases at J, with 9 bases between the two ends. The CDR3 DNA follows: TGTGCCAGCAGTGAAGGTAGGGCAGGCAATCAGCCCCAGCATTTT. It yields the protein CASSEGRAGNQPQHF.

This chain links TRBV19 with TRBJ2-5; D perhaps matches TRBD2 (5 bases). The CDR3 has 15 amino acids. The ends were cut back, 5 bases at V and 0 bases at J, with 13 bases in the middle. The germline V gene has CDR1 LNHDA and CDR2 SQIVND (reference sequence). The CDR3 coding sequence is TGTGCCAGTAGTCCCCGGGGAGCGTACCAAGAGACCCAGTACTTC. This sequence encodes CASSPRGAYQETQYF.

This clonotype has at least ten counts. This chain connects TRBV28 to TRBJ1-5; 7 bases are a match to TRBD1. The CDR3 spans 15 residues. The junction had 4 bases not matched to a gene; V was cut back by 2 bases and J by 3 bases. Germline CDR1 reads MDHEN; CDR2 reads SYDVKM. CDR3 coding DNA: TGTGCCAGCAGTTTAACGGGACAGCTCAATCAGCCCCAGCATTTT. It encodes CASSLTGQLNQPQHF.

This clonotype occurred many times. The chain couples TRBV20-1 to TRBJ1-1; no firm D call. CDR1 and CDR2 (germline): DFQATT, SNEGSKA (reference sequence). The V and J ends lost 0 bases and 5 bases respectively, with 13 bases between them. The CDR3 covers 14 residues. CDR3 bases: TGCAGTGCTAGAGATAGCAGCCCGGGAACTGAAGCTTTCTTT. Its translation: CSARDSSPGTEAFF.

There are many counts of this clonotype. This chain connects TRBV5-1 to TRBJ2-1; perhaps TRBD1 as D (5 bases). V lost 4 bases and J lost 8, with 10 bases in between. Germline-derived CDR1 and CDR2 are SGHRS and YFSETQ. The CDR3 runs 12 residues. The CDR3 spells CASSIGQDEQFF. The CDR3 DNA is TGCGCCAGCAGCATAGGACAAGATGAGCAGTTCTTC.

The gene calls are TRBV6-2 or TRBV6-3 and TRBJ2-2; D is possibly TRBD1 (6 bases). Germline V gene data show CDR1 as MNHEY and CDR2 as SVGEGT. With 0 bases removed from V and 7 bases from J, the gap between germline ends came to 12 bases. The CDR3 consists of 15 residues. The CDR3 loop is CASSYSRGTGGELFF. The CDR3 DNA reads TGTGCCAGCAGTTACTCGAGGGGGACCGGCGGGGAGCTGTTTTTT.

This clonotype was counted only a few times. The genes are TRBV5-1 and TRBJ1-2; TRBD1 agrees at 12 bases. Per the germline V gene, CDR1 is SGHRS and CDR2 is YFSETQ. This CDR3 is built from 16 residues. Trimming cost V 2 bases and J 7 bases; bases outside gene matches: 9. CDR3: CASSFTAGTGGGGYTF. The CDR3, as DNA: TGCGCCAGCAGCTTTACTGCTGGGACAGGGGGCGGTGGCTACACCTTC.

The chain recombines TRBV7-8 with TRBJ2-2; a possible D gene is TRBD2 (6 bases). V was clipped by 4 bases and J by 5 bases, with 14 bases between them. CDR1 and CDR2 from the germline V gene are SGHVS and FQNEAQ. CDR3 length: 15 amino acids. The CDR3 region has the DNA TGTGCCAGCAGCTATATTACCGGGACTACCGGGGAGCTGTTTTTT. Amino acids: CASSYITGTTGELFF.

The chain uses TRBV24-1 and TRBJ2-3; D remains ambiguous. Germline V gene lookup returns CDR1 KGHDR and CDR2 SFDVKD. The V end was cut by 3 bases, the J end by 10 bases, with 16 bases between. The CDR3 spans 14 residues. CDR3 sequence (DNA): TGTGCCACCAGTGATCCCCGTATAGTATCAGCGCAGTATTTT. It encodes CATSDPRIVSAQYF.

This clonotype was counted many times. The chain is built from TRBV28 and TRBJ2-7; possibly TRBD1 or TRBD2 for D (5 bases each). The CDR3 is made up of 16 amino acids. V gave up 4 bases and J gave up 3 bases, with 19 bases separating them. The germline V gene has CDR1 MDHEN and CDR2 SYDVKM. CDR3 sequence reads: CASSSDSGPRIYEQYF. Here the CDR3 DNA reads TGTGCCAGCAGTTCCGACAGCGGACCGCGCATCTACGAGCAGTACTTC.

J is TRBJ2-1 and V is TRBV6-1; TRBD1 matches at 8 bases. Germline loops: CDR1 MNHNS, CDR2 SASEGT. V lost 6 bases, J lost 7 bases, and 11 bases stayed unmatched. This CDR3 is built from 15 residues. CDR3 loop: CASSRSGTGFNEQFF. CDR3 bases: TGTGCCAGCAGCCGATCCGGGACAGGATTTAATGAGCAGTTCTTC.

This clonotype has a handful of counts. This clone may be a read error of a much larger clone one base away. The chain carries TRBV27 and TRBJ2-7; 9 bases agree with TRBD2. The CDR3 consists of 13 residues. Germline V CDR1 and CDR2: MNHEY, SMNVEV (reference sequence). CDR3 in DNA: TGTGCCAGCAAAAATAGCGGGAGCGACGAGCAGTGCTTC. This encodes CASKNSGSDEQCF.

This clonotype appeared a few times. A clone one base away is much larger, so this may be a read error. This is likely a read error, given that the CDR3 carries no conserved phenylalanine or tryptophan at its end. The chain has TRBV2 and TRBJ2-1; D might be TRBD1 or TRBD2, each matching 6 bases. The CDR3 sequence is 11 residues long. Germline CDR1 reads SNHLY; CDR2 reads FYNNEI. For the CDR3, the DNA is TGTGTCCTGGGGGGCTCAAATGAGCAGTTCCTC. Translation gives CVLGGSNEQFL.